The 32 T cell receptor beta chains in this list originate from one sample, sequenced in a study of cytomegalovirus exposure and HLA in healthy donors. Vbeta (60) and Jbeta (13) primers were used in the PCR. TCRdb's table, derived via immunoSEQ multiplex PCR, lists solely in-frame clones and lacks some. The sample has about 160,000 clones; 70% to 80% are singletons. Sequencing used PBMCs. The receptors stem from a woman aged 50 to 60 in good health and CMV-seronegative.

This clone was counted a single time. This chain uses TRBV5-4 with TRBJ1-3; D not resolved. The germline V and J ends were trimmed by 4 bases and 1 base, with 9 bases remaining between them. The germline CDR1 and CDR2 sequences are SGHNT and YYREEE (reference sequence). CDR3 length equals 14 residues. The CDR3, as DNA: TGTGCCAGCAGCCCCCCGGGGTCTGGAAACACCATATATTTT. Translation: CASSPPGSGNTIYF. Full variable domain (remainder filled in from reference TRBV5-4 and TRBJ1-3): ETGVTQSPTHLIKTRGQQVTLRCSSQSGHNTVSWYQQALGQGPQFIFQYYREEENGRGNFPPRFSGLQFPNYSSELNVNALELDDSALYLCASSPPGSGNTIYFGEGSWLTVV.

The chain joins TRBV16 to TRBJ1-2; 10 bases align to TRBD1. Losses at the gene ends were 4 bases for V and 5 bases for J; bases not matched to a gene: 4. CDR1 is KGHSY, CDR2 FQNENV, per germline. The CDR3 has 14 amino acids. The CDR3, as DNA: TGTGCCAGCAGCCGAGGGACAGGGGCTTATGGCTACACCTTC. Translated: CASSRGTGAYGYTF.

The chain employs TRBV4-1 and TRBJ2-3; 12 bases fit TRBD2. This CDR3 has 18 amino acids. The germline V gene has CDR1 MGHRA and CDR2 YSYEKL. Trimming cost V 0 bases and J 5 bases; bases outside gene matches: 9. As DNA, the CDR3 is TGCGCCAGCAGCCAAGAGAGAGCGGCTAGCGGGAGGGGAGATACGCAGTATTTT. Translated, it gives CASSQERAASGRGDTQYF.

This clone showed up just a few times. The V call is TRBV9, the J call TRBJ2-6; D not resolved. This CDR3 contains 16 residues. Trimming cost V 5 bases and J 0 bases, with 12 bases left between them. CDR1 is SGDLS, CDR2 YYNGEE, per germline. The CDR3 nucleotides are TGTGCCAGCAGGGGCAGCCCCCTCTCTGGGGCCAACGTCCTGACTTTC. This codes for CASRGSPLSGANVLTF.

The genes are TRBV28 and TRBJ1-2, with TRBD1 matching over 9 bases. The germline V gene encodes CDR1 MDHEN and CDR2 SYDVKM. Unmatched junction bases numbered 3, after V lost 5 bases and J lost 2 bases. CDR3 length equals 14 residues. The CDR3 spells CASSPGTGNYGYTF. The CDR3 bases are TGTGCCAGCAGTCCCGGGACAGGGAACTATGGCTACACCTTC.

This sequence joins TRBV6-4 and TRBJ2-1; TRBD2 matches at 11 bases. With 5 bases clipped from V and 5 bases from J, the junction kept 5 bases outside the gene matches. Germline V gene data show CDR1 as MRHNA and CDR2 as SNTAGT. CDR3 size: 15 residues. The CDR3, as DNA: TGTGCCAGCAGTAGTCTAGCGGGGGGCCACAATGAGCAGTTCTTC. Its translation: CASSSLAGGHNEQFF.

The V and J genes are TRBV18 and TRBJ1-4; the D gene is possibly TRBD1 (5 bases). The CDR3 loop spans 14 amino acids. The germline V gene encodes CDR1 KGHSH and CDR2 LQKENI. V lost 3 bases and J 7 bases, leaving 12 bases between the germline ends. The CDR3 nucleotides are TGTGCCAGCTCACCGGCCAGGGAGGGTGAAAAACTGTTTTTT. Protein sequence: CASSPAREGEKLFF.

V and J are TRBV7-9 and TRBJ1-2, with no clear D. Trimming cost V 1 base and J 4 bases, with 7 bases left between them. This CDR3 has 13 amino acids. In germline, CDR1 is SEHNR, CDR2 FQNEAQ (reference sequence). CDR3 sequence reads: CASSLVGSYGYTF. In DNA, the CDR3 is TGTGCCAGCAGCTTAGTAGGGAGCTATGGCTACACCTTC.

The V and J genes are TRBV2 and TRBJ2-5; D gene unclear. Germline CDR1 is SNHLY and CDR2 is FYNNEI. V gave up 10 bases and J gave up 2 bases, with 5 bases separating them. The CDR3 is 10 amino acids. The CDR3 sequence: CAILQETQYF. DNA for the CDR3: TGTGCCATCCTACAAGAGACCCAGTACTTC.

The rearrangement joins TRBV28 to TRBJ2-7; TRBD1 matches at 7 bases. CDR3 length: 13 residues. V shed 6 bases, J shed 2 bases, and the junction held 4 bases outside the gene matches. Looked up from germline, CDR1 is MDHEN and CDR2 is SYDVKM. Here the CDR3 reads CASRERGPYEQYF. Written as DNA, the CDR3 is TGTGCCAGCAGAGAAAGGGGGCCCTACGAGCAGTACTTC. Full variable domain (outside the CDR3, taken from reference TRBV28 and TRBJ2-7): DVKVTQSSRYLVKRTGEKVFLECVQDMDHENMFWYRQDPGLGLRLIYFSYDVKMKEKGDIPEGYSVSREKKERFSLILESASTNQTSMYLCASRERGPYEQYFGPGTRLTVT.

The V call is TRBV18, the J call TRBJ1-2, with 7 bases lining up with TRBD1. CDR1 is KGHSH and CDR2 is LQKENI in the germline V gene. After removal of 3 bases from V and 0 bases from J, the junction contained 10 bases not matched to a gene. This CDR3 spans 17 amino acids. DNA of the CDR3: TGTGCCAGCTCACCTCTGACAGGGAAACTATCTAACTATGGCTACACCTTC. Its protein product is CASSPLTGKLSNYGYTF.

The V gene is TRBV28, the J gene TRBJ2-5; the D gene is possibly TRBD2 (5 bases). This CDR3 comprises 16 residues. The germline gives CDR1 MDHEN, CDR2 SYDVKM. Trimming cost V 5 bases and J 2 bases, with 18 bases left between them. The CDR3 region has the DNA TGTGCCAGCAGTGGGATGGGAGTTTATGATCAAGAGACCCAGTACTTC. Its protein product is CASSGMGVYDQETQYF.

The genes are TRBV28 and TRBJ2-3; D unclear. This CDR3 has 15 residues. Germline CDR1 and CDR2: MDHEN and SYDVKM. Trimming pared 3 bases from V and 0 bases from J, leaving 10 bases between. The DNA for the CDR3 is TGTGCCAGCAGTTTTGAGCGCGCTAGCACAGATACGCAGTATTTT. Translated: CASSFERASTDTQYF.

The V gene is TRBV9, the J gene TRBJ1-5, with D unresolved. Germline CDR1 and CDR2: SGDLS and YYNGEE. The CDR3 covers 15 residues. The V end was cut by 0 bases, the J end by 2 bases, with 9 bases between. The CDR3 here is CASSVAGSGNQPQHF. CDR3 nucleotides: TGTGCCAGCAGCGTAGCTGGGAGCGGCAATCAGCCCCAGCATTTT.

The V call is TRBV7-9, the J call TRBJ1-5; the D gene is possibly TRBD1 (6 bases). Between the trimmed V and J ends, which lost 5 bases and 0 bases, there was a span of 8 bases. This CDR3 contains 14 residues. In germline, CDR1 is SEHNR, CDR2 FQNEAQ (reference sequence). CDR3 bases: TGTGCCAGCAGCCCGGACAGTAGCAATCAGCCCCAGCATTTT. This sequence encodes CASSPDSSNQPQHF. The whole variable domain, filled in from reference TRBV7-9 and TRBJ1-5, reads DTGVSQNPRHKITKRGQNVTFRCDPISEHNRLYWYRQTLGQGPEFLTYFQNEAQLEKSRLLSDRFSAERPKGSFSTLEIQRTEQGDSAMYLCASSPDSSNQPQHFGDGTRLSIL.

The chain has TRBV5-4 and TRBJ2-7; 10 nucleotides match TRBD1. The junction had 10 bases not matched to a gene; V was cut back by 4 bases and J by 9 bases. The CDR3 runs 14 residues. Germline CDR1 is SGHNT and CDR2 is YYREEE (reference sequence). The chain's CDR3 is CASSPVPGQGRQYF. The CDR3 DNA is TGTGCCAGCAGCCCTGTCCCGGGACAGGGGCGGCAGTACTTC. The full variable domain, rest sourced from reference TRBV5-4 and TRBJ2-7, is ETGVTQSPTHLIKTRGQQVTLRCSSQSGHNTVSWYQQALGQGPQFIFQYYREEENGRGNFPPRFSGLQFPNYSSELNVNALELDDSALYLCASSPVPGQGRQYFGPGTRLTVT.

The chain couples TRBV5-1 to TRBJ2-3; perhaps TRBD2 as D (5 bases). Germline-derived CDR1 and CDR2 are SGHRS and YFSETQ. V was clipped by 4 bases and J by 2 bases, with 11 bases between them. The CDR3 loop spans 14 amino acids. CDR3 DNA: TGCGCCAGCAGCGCTACCGGGAACACAGATACGCAGTATTTT. Its translation: CASSATGNTDTQYF.

This rearrangement joins TRBV7-9 to TRBJ1-1; D is perhaps TRBD1 (5 bases). V lost 4 bases, J lost 2 bases, and 11 bases lay in between. The length of the CDR3 is 14 residues. Germline V lookup: CDR1 SEHNR, CDR2 FQNEAQ (reference sequence). CDR3 amino acids: CASSSGGINTEAFF. As DNA, the CDR3 is TGTGCCAGCAGCTCGGGGGGGATTAACACTGAAGCTTTCTTT.

The CDR3 here is CASSPTRKGTGGSYEQYF. DNA for the CDR3: TGTGCCAGCAGTCCAACCCGGAAGGGGACAGGGGGCTCCTACGAGCAGTACTTC. V gene TRBV28 combines with J gene TRBJ2-7; 11 bases agree with TRBD1. The ends lost 5 bases at V and 0 bases at J; junction bases unmatched: 12. Germline V lookup: CDR1 MDHEN, CDR2 SYDVKM. This CDR3 is built from 18 residues.

The chain carries TRBV7-9 and TRBJ1-1, with D tentatively TRBD1 (6 bases). The germline CDR1 and CDR2 sequences are SEHNR and FQNEAQ (reference sequence). The V end lost 1 base, the J end lost 5 bases, and 14 bases lay between the germline ends. The CDR3 is 15 residues long. The CDR3, as DNA: TGTGCCAGCAGCTTAGAGGGGGGGGGCCTTACTGAAGCTTTCTTT. Encoded protein: CASSLEGGGLTEAFF.

This clone came up a few times. The rearrangement uses TRBV6-5 and TRBJ1-1; TRBD1 might be the D (6 bases). The CDR3 runs to 15 residues. Deletions cut 7 bases from V and 1 base from J, with 16 bases between. CDR1 MNHEY and CDR2 SVGAGI come from the germline V gene. The CDR3 bases are TGTGCCAGCAAGGGCTCCGGGGGGGCGAACACTGAAGCTTTCTTT. Translated: CASKGSGGANTEAFF.

This clone was observed a few times. The sample holds other DNA sequences that translate to the same CDR3. This CDR3 reads CASRPGGTPYEQYF. The CDR3 DNA sequence: TGTGCCAGCAGACCAGGGGGGACTCCCTACGAGCAGTACTTC. The chain joins TRBV28 to TRBJ2-7, with a possible D match to TRBD1 (7 bases). Germline CDR1 MDHEN, CDR2 SYDVKM. V was cut by 6 bases and J by 2 bases, with 14 bases left in between. The CDR3 is 14 residues long.

This chain uses TRBV9 with TRBJ2-1, with TRBD1 identical over 7 bases. CDR1 and CDR2 from the germline V gene are SGDLS and YYNGEE. V shed 4 bases, J shed 9 bases, and the junction held 7 bases outside the gene matches. This CDR3 is 13 amino acids long. CDR3 bases: TGTGCCAGCAGCATCGACAGGGCCCCTGAGCAGTTCTTC. It codes for CASSIDRAPEQFF.

CDR3 nucleotide sequence: TGTGCCACCAGCAGAGGAGGACAGGGAAGAGATACGCAGTATTTT. Amino acid sequence: CATSRGGQGRDTQYF. The V gene is TRBV15, the J gene TRBJ2-3, with 8 bases matching TRBD1. Germline CDR1 is LNHNV and CDR2 is YYDKDF (reference sequence). V lost 1 base and J lost 5; bases outside the gene matches: 5. CDR3 size: 15 residues.

For the CDR3, the DNA is TGTGCCAGCAGCAGAACGACAGGGGGCATTTTTGACAATGAGCAGTTCTTC. Translation: CASSRTTGGIFDNEQFF. The gene calls are TRBV7-9 and TRBJ2-1; 10 bases fit TRBD1. Germline-derived CDR1 and CDR2 are SEHNR and FQNEAQ (reference sequence). With 5 bases clipped from V and 5 bases from J, the junction kept 12 bases outside the gene matches. The CDR3 is made up of 17 amino acids.

V and J are TRBV4-3 and TRBJ2-5; 11 nucleotides match TRBD2. The DNA end favors TRBJ2-7, so the J call may be wrong. This CDR3 has 19 amino acids. Germline V CDR1 and CDR2: LGHNA, YSLEER. The CDR3 protein is CASSQEAASGGSSSYEQYF. CDR3 sequence (DNA): TGCGCCAGCAGCCAAGAGGCGGCTAGCGGGGGGTCGAGCTCCTACGAGCAGTACTTC.

This chain uses TRBV5-4 with TRBJ2-1; D may be TRBD2 (6 bases). With 3 bases removed from V and 9 bases from J, the gap between germline ends came to 10 bases. The length of the CDR3 is 12 residues. Germline V gives CDR1 SGHNT, CDR2 YYREEE (reference sequence). The CDR3 here is CASSSDGSEQFF. In DNA form, the CDR3 reads TGTGCCAGCAGCTCCGACGGGAGTGAGCAGTTCTTC.

This chain joins TRBV11-2 and TRBJ2-7, with D tentatively TRBD2 (5 bases). The CDR3 runs to 15 residues. The germline CDR1 and CDR2 sequences are SGHAT and FQNNGV. V was pared by 0 bases and J by 2 bases, with 11 bases between. CDR3 residues: CASSLETTIPYEQYF. The CDR3 DNA follows: TGTGCCAGCAGCTTAGAGACTACGATTCCCTACGAGCAGTACTTC.

This chain connects TRBV7-2 to TRBJ2-1; 8 nucleotides agree with TRBD2. With 2 bases clipped from V and 5 bases from J, the junction kept 5 bases outside the gene matches. Germline loops: CDR1 SGHTA, CDR2 FQGNSA. This CDR3 is built from 15 residues. CDR3 coding DNA: TGTGCCAGCAGCTTAATCGGGACTAGTGACAATGAGCAGTTCTTC. Its translation is CASSLIGTSDNEQFF. Variable domain in full (rest from reference TRBV7-2 and TRBJ2-1): GAGVSQSPSNKVTEKGKDVELRCDPISGHTALYWYRQSLGQGLEFLIYFQGNSAPDKSGLPSDRFSAERTGGSVSTLTIQRTQQEDSAVYLCASSLIGTSDNEQFFGPGTRLTVL.

This chain joins TRBV4-3 and TRBJ2-7, with TRBD1 identical over 8 bases. The length of the CDR3 is 16 residues. The germline CDR1 and CDR2 sequences are LGHNA and YSLEER. The V segment lost 0 bases and the J segment 3 bases; nucleotides outside the gene matches: 7. The CDR3 spells CASSQDLGQEYYEQYF. The CDR3 nucleotides read TGCGCCAGCAGCCAAGATCTGGGACAGGAGTACTACGAGCAGTACTTC.

The rearrangement links TRBV7-9 to TRBJ1-1; TRBD1 aligns across 9 bases. This CDR3 region has 14 residues. Germline CDR1 SEHNR, CDR2 FQNEAQ (reference sequence). CDR3 sequence (DNA): TGTGCTGCGCGGTCTCGGACAGGGGCCACTGAAGCTTTCTTT. Translated: CAARSRTGATEAFF. The full variable domain, with the rest looked up from reference TRBV7-9 and TRBJ1-1, is DTGVSQNPRHKITKRGQNVTFRCDPISEHNRLYWYRQTLGQGPEFLTYFQNEAQLEKSRLLSDRFSAERPKGSFSTLEIQRTEQGDSAMYLCAARSRTGATEAFFGQGTRLTVV.

V and J are TRBV5-1 and TRBJ2-7, with D possibly matching TRBD2 (5 bases). This CDR3 is 15 amino acids long. V was pared by 0 bases and J by 2 bases, with 12 bases between. CDR1 is SGHRS, CDR2 YFSETQ, per germline. DNA of the CDR3: TGCGCCAGCAGCTTGGACGTAACTAGTACCTACGAGCAGTACTTC. Amino acids: CASSLDVTSTYEQYF.